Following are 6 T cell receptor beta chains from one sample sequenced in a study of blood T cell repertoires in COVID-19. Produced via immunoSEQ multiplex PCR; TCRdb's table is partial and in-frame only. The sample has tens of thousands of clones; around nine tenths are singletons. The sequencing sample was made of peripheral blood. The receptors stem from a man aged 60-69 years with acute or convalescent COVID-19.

CDR3 sequence: CASSPLANTEAFF. The CDR3 DNA is TGTGCCAGCAGCCCCCTGGCGAACACTGAAGCTTTCTTT. The chain links TRBV9 to TRBJ1-1; no clear D gene. V was pared by 4 bases and J by 1 base, with 8 bases between. From germline, CDR1 is SGDLS and CDR2 YYNGEE. CDR3 size: 13 residues. The entire variable domain, with the rest obtained from reference TRBV9 and TRBJ1-1, is as follows: DSGVTQTPKHLITATGQRVTLRCSPRSGDLSVYWYQQSLDQGLQFLIQYYNGEERAKGNILERFSAQQFPDLHSELNLSSLELGDSALYFCASSPLANTEAFFGQGTRLTVV.

CDR3 nucleotides: TGTGCCACCAGCAGAGGGGGAAGGGGTTCGGAGACCCAGTACTTC. Its protein is CATSRGGRGSETQYF. The rearrangement joins TRBV15 to TRBJ2-5, with D perhaps TRBD1 (5 bases). The CDR3 has 15 amino acids. From germline, CDR1 is LNHNV and CDR2 YYDKDF (reference sequence). The V and J ends lost 1 base and 5 bases respectively, with 14 bases between them. Complete variable domain (other parts from reference TRBV15 and TRBJ2-5): DAMVIQNPRYQVTQFGKPVTLSCSQTLNHNVMYWYQQKSSQAPKLLFHYYDKDFNNEADTPDNFQSRRPNTSFCFLDIRSPGLGDTAMYLCATSRGGRGSETQYFGPGTRLLVL.

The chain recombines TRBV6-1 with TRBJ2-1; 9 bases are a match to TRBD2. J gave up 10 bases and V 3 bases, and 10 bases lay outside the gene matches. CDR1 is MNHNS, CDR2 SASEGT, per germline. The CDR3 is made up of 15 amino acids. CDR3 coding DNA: TGTGCCAGCAGTGAGCAGCGGGGGGTGCCGACGGAGCAGTTCTTC. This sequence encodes CASSEQRGVPTEQFF.

The CDR3 protein is CATREGSTHEQFF. The CDR3 nucleotides are TGTGCCACAAGGGAGGGAAGCACCCATGAGCAGTTCTTC. The chain combines TRBV6-5 with TRBJ2-1, with 7 bases fitting TRBD2. This CDR3 contains 13 residues. The V and J ends lost 10 bases and 8 bases, in that order; junction bases with no gene match: 11. Germline CDR1 reads MNHEY; CDR2 reads SVGAGI.

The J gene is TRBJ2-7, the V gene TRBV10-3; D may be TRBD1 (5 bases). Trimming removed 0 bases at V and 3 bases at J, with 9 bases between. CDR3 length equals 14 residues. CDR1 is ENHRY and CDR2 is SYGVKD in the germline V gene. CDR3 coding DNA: TGTGCCATCAGTGAGTCCGCAGGGCGCTACGAGCAGTACTTC. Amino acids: CAISESAGRYEQYF.

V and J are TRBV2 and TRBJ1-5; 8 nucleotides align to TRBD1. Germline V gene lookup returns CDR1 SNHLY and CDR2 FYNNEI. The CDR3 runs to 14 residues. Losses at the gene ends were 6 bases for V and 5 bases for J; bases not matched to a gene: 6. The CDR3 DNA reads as TGTGCCAGCAGCCCCGGACAGGGAGATCAGCCCCAGCATTTT. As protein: CASSPGQGDQPQHF.